The 8 T cell receptor beta chains below come from one sample, sequenced in a study of blood T cell repertoires in COVID-19. Sequencing used immunoSEQ multiplex PCR; TCRdb keeps in-frame clones, though not all of them. Of about 190,000 clones in the sample, about 88% were seen once. Sequenced input: peripheral blood. These receptors originate from a man aged 70-80 years with active or convalescent COVID-19.

The gene calls are TRBV28 and TRBJ1-2; tentative D call: TRBD1 (6 bases). There are 13 residues in the CDR3. V gave up 8 bases and J gave up 7 bases, with 17 bases separating them. Germline CDR1 and CDR2: MDHEN and SYDVKM. The CDR3 sequence: CASSPWGGGGYTF. CDR3 in DNA: TGTGCCAGCTCCCCTTGGGGGGGCGGTGGCTACACCTTC.

Here the CDR3 reads CASSQGGDSQETQYF. CDR3 in DNA: TGTGCCAGCAGCCAAGGGGGGGACTCACAAGAGACCCAGTACTTC. The genes are TRBV5-4 and TRBJ2-5; D might be TRBD2 (7 bases). Germline V gene sequence: CDR1 SGHNT, CDR2 YYREEE (reference sequence). The germline V and J ends were trimmed by 4 bases and 2 bases, with 15 bases remaining between them. This CDR3 has 15 residues.

The chain recombines TRBV5-3 with TRBJ2-2, with 12 bases matching TRBD1. TRBV5-3 is designated an ORF whose function remains uncertain. The CDR3 has 18 amino acids. Unmatched junction bases numbered 8, after V lost 1 base and J lost 4 bases. In DNA form, the CDR3 reads TGTGCCAGAAGCTTGCACCGGGACAGGGGGCGGTCCACCGGGGAGCTGTTTTTT. Its translation is CARSLHRDRGRSTGELFF.

A single count supports this clone. The CDR3 DNA sequence: TGTGCCAGCTCACCCGGGATCCGGGGGAGCCCTAACTATGGCTACACCTTC. Translation: CASSPGIRGSPNYGYTF. J is TRBJ1-2 and V is TRBV18; D is possibly TRBD1 (5 bases). This CDR3 has 17 residues. Germline CDR1 reads KGHSH; CDR2 reads LQKENI. The V end was cut by 3 bases, the J end by 0 bases, with 17 bases between.

The chain recombines TRBV2 with TRBJ2-1; TRBD2 matches 13 bases. Unmatched junction bases numbered 14, after V lost 7 bases and J lost 5 bases. CDR3 length: 18 residues. CDR1 is SNHLY, CDR2 FYNNEI, per germline. The CDR3 sequence: CASKNLGRLAGGDNEQFF. The DNA for the CDR3 is TGTGCCAGCAAAAATCTGGGCCGACTAGCGGGAGGCGACAATGAGCAGTTCTTC.

The chain links TRBV30 to TRBJ2-1, with 9 bases that match TRBD2. Germline loops: CDR1 GTSNPN, CDR2 SVGIG (reference sequence). With 3 bases clipped from V and 8 bases from J, the junction kept 8 bases outside the gene matches. This CDR3 comprises 14 residues. This chain's CDR3 is CAWSLRGGTDEQFF. CDR3 sequence (DNA): TGTGCCTGGAGCCTGCGGGGGGGGACCGATGAGCAGTTCTTC.

The chain carries TRBV7-2 and TRBJ2-1; D may be TRBD1 (5 bases). From germline, CDR1 is SGHTA and CDR2 FQGNSA. The CDR3 sequence is 15 residues long. The germline V and J ends were trimmed by 4 bases and 4 bases, with 14 bases remaining between them. CDR3 nucleotides: TGTGCCAGCAGCTCCACGTGGGGCCGGTACAATGAGCAGTTCTTC. Translated, it gives CASSSTWGRYNEQFF. The entire variable domain, with the rest obtained from reference TRBV7-2 and TRBJ2-1, is as follows: GAGVSQSPSNKVTEKGKDVELRCDPISGHTALYWYRQSLGQGLEFLIYFQGNSAPDKSGLPSDRFSAERTGGSVSTLTIQRTQQEDSAVYLCASSSTWGRYNEQFFGPGTRLTVL.

On this clone: This sample also contains other DNA sequences that code for the same CDR3. The chain joins TRBV29-1 to TRBJ2-5; 7 bases line up with TRBD1. Per the germline V gene, CDR1 is SQVTM and CDR2 is ANQGSEA. CDR3 length: 11 amino acids. J gave up 4 bases and V 7 bases, and 3 bases lay outside the gene matches. Here the CDR3 DNA reads TGCAGCGCCGGGACAGTAGAGACCCAGTACTTC. Translation: CSAGTVETQYF.